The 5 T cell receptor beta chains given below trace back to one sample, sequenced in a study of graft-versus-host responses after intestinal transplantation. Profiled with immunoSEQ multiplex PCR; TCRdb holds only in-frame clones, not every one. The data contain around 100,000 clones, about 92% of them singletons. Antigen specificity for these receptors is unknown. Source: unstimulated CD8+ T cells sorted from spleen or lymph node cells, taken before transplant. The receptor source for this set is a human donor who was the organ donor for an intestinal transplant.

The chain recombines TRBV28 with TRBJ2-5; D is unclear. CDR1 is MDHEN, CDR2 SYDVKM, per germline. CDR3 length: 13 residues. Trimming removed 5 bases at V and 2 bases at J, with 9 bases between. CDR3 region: CASSLGRQETQYF. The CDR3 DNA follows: TGTGCCAGCAGTCTAGGACGTCAAGAGACCCAGTACTTC.

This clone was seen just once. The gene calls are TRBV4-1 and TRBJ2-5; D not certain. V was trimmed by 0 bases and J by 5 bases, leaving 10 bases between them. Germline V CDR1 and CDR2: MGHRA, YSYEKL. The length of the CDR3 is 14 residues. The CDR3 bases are TGCGCCAGCAGCCAAGAGGTTGGCAGGGAGACCCAGTACTTC. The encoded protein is CASSQEVGRETQYF.

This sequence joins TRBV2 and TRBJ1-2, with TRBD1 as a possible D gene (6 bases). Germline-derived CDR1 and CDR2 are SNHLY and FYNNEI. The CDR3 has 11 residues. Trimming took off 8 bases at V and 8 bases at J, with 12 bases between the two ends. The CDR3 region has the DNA TGTGCCAGCGCTGTGGGGGGCGGCTACACCTTC. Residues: CASAVGGGYTF. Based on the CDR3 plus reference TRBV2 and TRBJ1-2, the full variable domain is EPEVTQTPSHQVTQMGQEVILRCVPISNHLYFYWYRQILGQKVEFLVSFYNNEISEKSEIFDDQFSVERPDGSNFTLKIRSTKLEDSAMYFCASAVGGGYTFGSGTRLTVV.

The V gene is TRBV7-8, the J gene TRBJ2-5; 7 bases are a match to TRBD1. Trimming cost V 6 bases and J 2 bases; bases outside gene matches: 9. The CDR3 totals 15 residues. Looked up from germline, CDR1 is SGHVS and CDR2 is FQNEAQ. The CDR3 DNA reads TGTGCCAGCAGTACTCGGGACAGCCTTCAAGAGACCCAGTACTTC. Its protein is CASSTRDSLQETQYF.

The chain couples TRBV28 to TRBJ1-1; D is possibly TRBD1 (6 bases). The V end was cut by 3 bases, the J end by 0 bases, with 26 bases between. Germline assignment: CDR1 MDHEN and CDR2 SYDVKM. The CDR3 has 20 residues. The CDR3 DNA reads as TGTGCCAGCAGTTTGCCACTGGGAGCCCTTACAGGGTGGATGAACACTGAAGCTTTCTTT. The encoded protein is CASSLPLGALTGWMNTEAFF.